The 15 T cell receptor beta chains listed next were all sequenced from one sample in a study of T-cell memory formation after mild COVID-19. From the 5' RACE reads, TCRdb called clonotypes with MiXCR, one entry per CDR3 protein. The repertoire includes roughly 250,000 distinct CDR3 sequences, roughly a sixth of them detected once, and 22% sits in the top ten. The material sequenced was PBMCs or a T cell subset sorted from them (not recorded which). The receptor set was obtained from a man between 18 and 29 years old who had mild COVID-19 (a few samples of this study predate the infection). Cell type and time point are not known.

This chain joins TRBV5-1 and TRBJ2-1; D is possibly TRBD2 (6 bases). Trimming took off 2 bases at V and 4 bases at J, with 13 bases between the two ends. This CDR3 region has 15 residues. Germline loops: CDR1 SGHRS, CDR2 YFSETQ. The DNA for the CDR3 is TGCGCCAGCAGCTTTAGGCGGGACTTATACAATGAGCAGTTCTTC. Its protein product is CASSFRRDLYNEQFF. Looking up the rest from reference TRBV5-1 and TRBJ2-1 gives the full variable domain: KAGVTQTPRYLIKTRGQQVTLSCSPISGHRSVSWYQQTPGQGLQFLFEYFSETQRNKGNFPGRFSGRQFSNSRSEMNVSTLELGDSALYLCASSFRRDLYNEQFFGPGTRLTVL.

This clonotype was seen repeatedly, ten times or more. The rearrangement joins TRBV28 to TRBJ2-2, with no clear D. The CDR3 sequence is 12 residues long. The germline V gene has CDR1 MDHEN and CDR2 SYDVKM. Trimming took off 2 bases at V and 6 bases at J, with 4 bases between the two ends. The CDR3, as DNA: TGTGCCAGCAGTTTAGGGTCCGGGGAGCTGTTTTTT. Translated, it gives CASSLGSGELFF.

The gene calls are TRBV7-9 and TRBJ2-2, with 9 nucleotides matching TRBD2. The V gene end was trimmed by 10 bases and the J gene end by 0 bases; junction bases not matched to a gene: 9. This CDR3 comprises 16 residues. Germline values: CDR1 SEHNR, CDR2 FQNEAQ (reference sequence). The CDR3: CATPERGATNTGELFF. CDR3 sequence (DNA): TGTGCCACCCCAGAGCGGGGGGCGACGAACACCGGGGAGCTGTTTTTT.

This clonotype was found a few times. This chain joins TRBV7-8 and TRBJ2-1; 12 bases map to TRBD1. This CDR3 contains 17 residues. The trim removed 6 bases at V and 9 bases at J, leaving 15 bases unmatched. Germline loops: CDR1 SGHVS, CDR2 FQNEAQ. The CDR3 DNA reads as TGTGCCAGCAGTCGACTCCCGGGACAGGGGGCAGGGGGTGAGCAGTTCTTC. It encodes CASSRLPGQGAGGEQFF.

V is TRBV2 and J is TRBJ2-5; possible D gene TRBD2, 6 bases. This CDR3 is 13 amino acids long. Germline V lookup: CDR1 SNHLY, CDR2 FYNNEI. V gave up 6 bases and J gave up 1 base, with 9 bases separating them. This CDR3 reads CASREGVQETQYF. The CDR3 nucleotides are TGTGCCAGCAGGGAGGGTGTCCAAGAGACCCAGTACTTC. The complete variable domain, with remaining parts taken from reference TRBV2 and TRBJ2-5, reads EPEVTQTPSHQVTQMGQEVILRCVPISNHLYFYWYRQILGQKVEFLVSFYNNEISEKSEIFDDQFSVERPDGSNFTLKIRSTKLEDSAMYFCASREGVQETQYFGPGTRLLVL.

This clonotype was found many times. CDR3 in amino acids: CASSLGDTDTQYF. The CDR3 DNA follows: TGCGCCAGCAGCTTGGGGGACACAGATACGCAGTATTTT. The chain joins TRBV5-1 to TRBJ2-3; no reliable D call. This CDR3 is built from 13 residues. Trimming left V 0 bases short and J 2 bases short, with 4 bases between. CDR1 and CDR2 from the germline V gene are SGHRS and YFSETQ. Full variable domain (rest looked up from reference TRBV5-1 and TRBJ2-3): KAGVTQTPRYLIKTRGQQVTLSCSPISGHRSVSWYQQTPGQGLQFLFEYFSETQRNKGNFPGRFSGRQFSNSRSEMNVSTLELGDSALYLCASSLGDTDTQYFGPGTRLTVL.

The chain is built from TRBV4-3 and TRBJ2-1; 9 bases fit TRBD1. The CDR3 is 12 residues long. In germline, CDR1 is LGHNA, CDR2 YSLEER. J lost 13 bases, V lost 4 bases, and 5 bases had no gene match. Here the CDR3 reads CASSPRGQGQFF. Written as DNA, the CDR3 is TGCGCCAGCAGCCCAAGGGGACAGGGTCAGTTCTTC.

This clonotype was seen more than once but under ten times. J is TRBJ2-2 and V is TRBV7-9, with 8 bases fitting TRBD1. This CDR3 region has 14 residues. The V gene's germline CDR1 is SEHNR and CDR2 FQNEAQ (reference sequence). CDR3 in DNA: TGTATCCCCGGACAGGGAACAAACACCGGGGAGCTGTTTTTT. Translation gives CIPGQGTNTGELFF.

The CDR3 is CASSFGDSSGANVLTF. CDR3 DNA sequence: TGTGCCAGCAGTTTTGGGGACAGCTCTGGGGCCAACGTCCTGACTTTC. This chain joins TRBV12-3 or TRBV12-4 and TRBJ2-6; 7 bases line up with TRBD1. The CDR3 is 16 residues long. V shed 3 bases, J shed 0 bases, and the junction held 2 bases outside the gene matches.

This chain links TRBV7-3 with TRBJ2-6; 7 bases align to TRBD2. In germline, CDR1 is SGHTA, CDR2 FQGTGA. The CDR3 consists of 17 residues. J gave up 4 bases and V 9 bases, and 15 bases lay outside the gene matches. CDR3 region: CARSPVGTIAGANVLTF. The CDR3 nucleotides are TGTGCCAGAAGTCCGGTGGGGACTATTGCCGGGGCCAACGTCCTGACTTTC.

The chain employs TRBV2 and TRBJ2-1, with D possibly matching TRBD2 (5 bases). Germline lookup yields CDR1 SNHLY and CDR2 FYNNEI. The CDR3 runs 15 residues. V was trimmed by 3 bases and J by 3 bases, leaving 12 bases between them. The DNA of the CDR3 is TGTGCCAGCAGTGATAGCCTAGCCCTCTACAATGAGCAGTTCTTC. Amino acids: CASSDSLALYNEQFF.

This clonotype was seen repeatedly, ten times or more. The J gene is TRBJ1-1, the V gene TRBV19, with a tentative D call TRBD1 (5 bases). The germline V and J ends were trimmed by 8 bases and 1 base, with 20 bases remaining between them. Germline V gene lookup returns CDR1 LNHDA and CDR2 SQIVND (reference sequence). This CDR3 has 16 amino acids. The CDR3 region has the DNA TGTGCCAGTCTAAACTTTGCAGGGTTGGGGAACACTGAAGCTTTCTTT. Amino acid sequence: CASLNFAGLGNTEAFF.

The CDR3 sequence: CASSEMAGVYEQYF. CDR3 nucleotides: TGTGCCAGCAGTGAAATGGCAGGGGTATACGAGCAGTACTTC. The chain combines TRBV6-1 with TRBJ2-7; the D gene is possibly TRBD1 (6 bases). CDR1 and CDR2 (germline): MNHNS, SASEGT. This CDR3 is built from 14 residues. Trimming stripped 2 bases from V and 4 bases from J, with 12 bases between.

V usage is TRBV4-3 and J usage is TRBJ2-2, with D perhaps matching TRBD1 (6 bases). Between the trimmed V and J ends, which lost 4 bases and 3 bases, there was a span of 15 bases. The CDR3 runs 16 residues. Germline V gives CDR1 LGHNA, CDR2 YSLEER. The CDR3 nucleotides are TGCGCCAGCAGCCCTCACAGGGTTCGATACACCGGGGAGCTGTTTTTT. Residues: CASSPHRVRYTGELFF.

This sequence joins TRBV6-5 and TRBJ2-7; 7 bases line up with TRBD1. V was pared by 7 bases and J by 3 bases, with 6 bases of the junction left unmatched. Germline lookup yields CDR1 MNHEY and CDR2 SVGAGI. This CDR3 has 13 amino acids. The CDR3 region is CASKRQGFYEQYF. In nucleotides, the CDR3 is TGTGCCAGCAAGAGACAGGGTTTCTACGAGCAGTACTTC.